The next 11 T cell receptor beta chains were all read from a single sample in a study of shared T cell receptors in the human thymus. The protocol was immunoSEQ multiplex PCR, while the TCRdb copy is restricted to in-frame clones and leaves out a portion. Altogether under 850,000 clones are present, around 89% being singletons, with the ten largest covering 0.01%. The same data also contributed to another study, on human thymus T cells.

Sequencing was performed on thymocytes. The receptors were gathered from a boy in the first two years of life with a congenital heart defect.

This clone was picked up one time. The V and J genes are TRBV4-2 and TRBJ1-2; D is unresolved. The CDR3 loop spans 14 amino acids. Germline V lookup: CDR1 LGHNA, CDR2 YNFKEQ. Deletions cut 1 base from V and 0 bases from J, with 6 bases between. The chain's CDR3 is CASSQGSTNYGYTF. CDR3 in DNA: TGTGCCAGCAGCCAAGGTTCTACTAACTATGGCTACACCTTC.

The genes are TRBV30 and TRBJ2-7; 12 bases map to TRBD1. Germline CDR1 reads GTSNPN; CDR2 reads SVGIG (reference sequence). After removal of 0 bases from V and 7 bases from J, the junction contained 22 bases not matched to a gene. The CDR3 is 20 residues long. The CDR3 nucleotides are TGTGCCTGGAGTGTAATCCCCCTTCGTTTGGGGACAGGGGGCATTCGGGAGCAGTACTTC. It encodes CAWSVIPLRLGTGGIREQYF. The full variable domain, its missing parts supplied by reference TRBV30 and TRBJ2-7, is SQTIHQWPATLVQPVGSPLSLECTVEGTSNPNLYWYRQAAGRGLQLLFYSVGIGQISSEVPQNLSASRPQDRQFILSSKKLLLSDSGFYLCAWSVIPLRLGTGGIREQYFGPGTRLTVT.

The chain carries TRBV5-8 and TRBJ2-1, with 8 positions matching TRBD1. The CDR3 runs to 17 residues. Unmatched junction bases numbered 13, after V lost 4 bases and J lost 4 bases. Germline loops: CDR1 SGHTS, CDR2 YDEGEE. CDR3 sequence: CASSDMGGRGPYNEQFF. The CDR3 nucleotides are TGTGCCAGCAGCGACATGGGGGGCAGGGGGCCTTACAATGAGCAGTTCTTC.

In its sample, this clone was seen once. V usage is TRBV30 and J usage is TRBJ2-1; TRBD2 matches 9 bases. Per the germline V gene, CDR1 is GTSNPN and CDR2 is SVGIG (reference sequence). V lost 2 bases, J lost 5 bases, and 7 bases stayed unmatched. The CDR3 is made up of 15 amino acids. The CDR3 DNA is TGTGCCTGGAGTCAACTAGCGGGCCGGCACAATGAGCAGTTCTTC. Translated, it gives CAWSQLAGRHNEQFF.

The CDR3 coding sequence is TGTGCCAGCAGCTCACTCCCGGGACTAGCGGGGGAGCAGTACTTC. As protein: CASSSLPGLAGEQYF. V is TRBV11-2 and J is TRBJ2-7; the match to TRBD2 covers 13 bases. V lost 4 bases, J lost 7 bases, and 7 bases stayed unmatched. This CDR3 region has 15 residues. Germline V gene data show CDR1 as SGHAT and CDR2 as FQNNGV.

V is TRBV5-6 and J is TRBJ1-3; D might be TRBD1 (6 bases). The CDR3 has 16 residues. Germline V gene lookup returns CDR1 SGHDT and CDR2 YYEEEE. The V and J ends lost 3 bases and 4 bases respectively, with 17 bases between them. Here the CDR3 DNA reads TGTGCCAGCAGCTCATTACCCCGGGACATGGGAAACACCATATATTTT. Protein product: CASSSLPRDMGNTIYF.

CDR3 protein: CAISGKLAGGENNEQFF. The CDR3 nucleotides are TGTGCCATCAGTGGGAAACTAGCGGGAGGAGAAAACAATGAGCAGTTCTTC. The chain joins TRBV10-3 to TRBJ2-1; TRBD2 aligns across 12 bases. The CDR3 consists of 17 residues. After removal of 4 bases from V and 5 bases from J, the junction contained 9 bases not matched to a gene. The germline CDR1 and CDR2 sequences are ENHRY and SYGVKD.

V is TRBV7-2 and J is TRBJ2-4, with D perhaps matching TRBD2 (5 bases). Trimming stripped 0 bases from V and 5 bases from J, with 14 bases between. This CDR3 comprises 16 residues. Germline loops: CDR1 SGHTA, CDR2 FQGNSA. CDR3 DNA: TGTGCCAGCAGCTTAGCCCTAGAGGGAATCCAAAACATTCAGTACTTC. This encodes CASSLALEGIQNIQYF.

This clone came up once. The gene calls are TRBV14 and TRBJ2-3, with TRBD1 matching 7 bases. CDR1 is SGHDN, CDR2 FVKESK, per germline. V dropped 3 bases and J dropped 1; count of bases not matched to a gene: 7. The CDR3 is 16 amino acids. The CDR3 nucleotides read TGTGCCAGCAGCCACCCTACAGGGGCGGGCACAGATACGCAGTATTTT. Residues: CASSHPTGAGTDTQYF.

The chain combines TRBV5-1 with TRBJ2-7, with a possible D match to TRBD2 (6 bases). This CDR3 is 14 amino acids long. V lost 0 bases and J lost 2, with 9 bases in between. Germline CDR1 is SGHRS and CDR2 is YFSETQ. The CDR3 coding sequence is TGCGCCAGCAGCTTGGGGACTAACGCCTACGAGCAGTACTTC. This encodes CASSLGTNAYEQYF.

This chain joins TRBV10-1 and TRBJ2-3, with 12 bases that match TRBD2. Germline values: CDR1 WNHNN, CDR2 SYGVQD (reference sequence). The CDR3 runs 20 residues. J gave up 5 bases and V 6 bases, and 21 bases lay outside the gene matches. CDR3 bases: TGCGCCAGCAGGTGCTACGGGCTAGCGGGAGGGCCCGTAACACGAGATACGCAGTATTTT. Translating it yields CASRCYGLAGGPVTRDTQYF.